This TCR beta chain was found in a study of identical twins. Study-level points and caveats: Among monozygotic twins, out-of-frame TCR alpha sharing exceeded what models predicted. Possibly, invariant MAIT and iNKT cells partly confounded zero-insertion analyses.

For this clonotype: Its target is unknown.

Via MiXCR, TCRdb re-called the 5' RACE reads, giving one row per CDR3 protein. Among around 230,000 distinct CDR3 sequences listed, 6.5% were seen once. The same sample was also studied in work on T cells expressing NK-cell markers. That study reports: For 6 or 7 donors, the dominant NKG2C+ clonotypes made up roughly 1.0-8% of their CD8+ T cells. For a few donors, these clonotypes were likewise the leading ones in the CD3+CD56-NKG2C+ fraction.

This sequence originates from a woman aged 18-29 years in good health. Sequencing was done on a sample of CD8+ T cells sorted from blood.

The CDR3 is CRSGQGYEKLFF. As DNA, the CDR3 is TGCAGGTCGGGACAGGGTTATGAAAAACTGTTTTTT. V usage is TRBV29-1 and J usage is TRBJ1-4; 9 bases agree with TRBD1. Germline-derived CDR1 and CDR2 are SQVTM and ANQGSEA. This CDR3 has 12 amino acids.